What follows are 19 T cell receptor beta chains derived from one specimen sequenced in a study of blood T cell repertoires in COVID-19. Only in-frame clones appear in the TCRdb table, and some are missing; sequencing was by immunoSEQ multiplex PCR. The sample carries 41,000 or so clones, nearly 90% recorded once. What was sequenced was peripheral blood. These receptors all stem from a man aged 60 to 69 with acute or convalescent COVID-19.

Concerning this clone itself: The same CDR3 is also encoded by other DNA sequences in this sample. J is TRBJ1-1 and V is TRBV19; 9 bases align to TRBD1. The germline CDR1 and CDR2 sequences are LNHDA and SQIVND (reference sequence). The CDR3 consists of 13 residues. With V trimmed by 4 bases and J by 3 bases, 0 bases remained unmatched. The CDR3 reads CASSRDRDTEAFF. The CDR3 DNA reads as TGTGCCAGTAGTAGGGACAGGGACACTGAAGCTTTCTTT.

DNA for the CDR3: TGTGCCAGCGGCCGGGGGAACACTGAAGCTTTCTTT. Amino acids: CASGRGNTEAFF. This chain uses TRBV6-5 with TRBJ1-1, with unresolved D. V was cut by 8 bases and J by 1 base, with 8 bases left in between. Germline V gives CDR1 MNHEY, CDR2 SVGAGI. The CDR3 consists of 12 residues.

The chain combines TRBV27 with TRBJ2-7; 9 bases fit TRBD1. CDR3 length equals 17 residues. Germline V gene sequence: CDR1 MNHEY, CDR2 SMNVEV (reference sequence). V was pared by 8 bases and J by 5 bases, with 19 bases of the junction left unmatched. The CDR3 reads CASGRLLTGQGTNEQYF. In DNA form, the CDR3 reads TGTGCCAGCGGAAGACTCCTTACGGGACAGGGTACGAACGAGCAGTACTTC.

The chain links TRBV19 to TRBJ1-5; D gene unclear. The V end lost 7 bases, the J end lost 1 base, and 8 bases lay between the germline ends. Germline loops: CDR1 LNHDA, CDR2 SQIVND (reference sequence). The CDR3 spans 13 residues. CDR3 sequence: CASNGVSNQPQHF. As DNA, the CDR3 is TGTGCCAGTAACGGGGTAAGCAATCAGCCCCAGCATTTT.

The gene calls are TRBV18 and TRBJ1-1; D is unresolved. This CDR3 region has 14 residues. Germline CDR1 reads KGHSH; CDR2 reads LQKENI. Trimming cost V 2 bases and J 1 base, with 8 bases left between them. The CDR3 region has the DNA TGTGCCAGCTCACCAACGAGAGGGAACACTGAAGCTTTCTTT. Translation: CASSPTRGNTEAFF. The whole variable domain, filled in from reference TRBV18 and TRBJ1-1, reads NAGVMQNPRHLVRRRGQEARLRCSPMKGHSHVYWYRQLPEEGLKFMVYLQKENIIDESGMPKERFSAEFPKEGPSILRIQQVVRGDSAAYFCASSPTRGNTEAFFGQGTRLTVV.

The gene calls are TRBV6-5 and TRBJ1-1, with D possibly being TRBD1 (5 bases). Trimming took 0 bases from V and 11 from J, leaving 19 bases between them. The CDR3 length is 15 residues. Germline lookup yields CDR1 MNHEY and CDR2 SVGAGI. The CDR3 is CASSYSSGGVDQAFF. The DNA of the CDR3 is TGTGCCAGCAGTTACTCGAGTGGAGGGGTGGATCAGGCTTTCTTT.

V gene TRBV18 combines with J gene TRBJ2-3, with 9 bases aligning to TRBD2. CDR3 length: 19 amino acids. Trimming took 0 bases from V and 1 from J; bases not matched to a gene: 11. CDR1 is KGHSH, CDR2 LQKENI, per germline. CDR3 coding DNA: TGTGCCAGCTCACCACCGGAGGTTTCGCGGGGGGGCCGCACAGATACGCAGTATTTT. Amino acid sequence: CASSPPEVSRGGRTDTQYF.

This clone is a singleton in its sample. V is TRBV19 and J is TRBJ2-1; TRBD1 aligns across 8 bases. Germline V gene sequence: CDR1 LNHDA, CDR2 SQIVND (reference sequence). The CDR3 covers 15 residues. J was trimmed by 13 bases and V by 3 bases; bases with no gene match: 14. The CDR3 bases are TGTGCCAGTAGTATCCCGGGACAGGTCGCCATTGGTCAGTTCTTC. Protein sequence: CASSIPGQVAIGQFF.

The CDR3 is CASSLGGTGVSGNTIYF. For the CDR3, the DNA is TGTGCCAGCAGCTTGGGCGGGACAGGGGTATCTGGAAACACCATATATTTT. J is TRBJ1-3 and V is TRBV5-8, with 10 bases that match TRBD1. Trimming cost V 0 bases and J 1 base; bases outside gene matches: 4. The length of the CDR3 is 17 residues. Germline CDR1 and CDR2: SGHTS and YDEGEE.

The rearrangement links TRBV5-6 to TRBJ2-1, with 9 bases that match TRBD1. J lost 4 bases, V lost 2 bases, and 4 bases had no gene match. Germline CDR1 is SGHDT and CDR2 is YYEEEE. This CDR3 region has 15 residues. The CDR3 loop is CASSFLQGAYNEQFF. Here the CDR3 DNA reads TGTGCCAGCAGCTTTCTACAGGGGGCTTACAATGAGCAGTTCTTC.

The chain carries TRBV19 and TRBJ2-7; D perhaps matches TRBD2 (6 bases). The CDR3 loop spans 13 amino acids. Deletions cut 3 bases from V and 5 bases from J, with 11 bases between. Germline lookup yields CDR1 LNHDA and CDR2 SQIVND (reference sequence). The CDR3 DNA is TGTGCCAGTAGTATCTCTTGGGGGGACGAGCAGTACTTC. Its translation: CASSISWGDEQYF.

V and J are TRBV5-1 and TRBJ1-3; tentative D call: TRBD1 (5 bases). Trimming stripped 0 bases from V and 0 bases from J, with 10 bases between. The germline V gene encodes CDR1 SGHRS and CDR2 YFSETQ. The CDR3 contains 16 residues. CDR3 residues: CASSLGQSGSGNTIYF. The CDR3 DNA reads TGCGCCAGCAGCTTGGGACAGTCCGGCTCTGGAAACACCATATATTTT.

J is TRBJ1-5 and V is TRBV11-1, with TRBD1 as a possible D gene (6 bases). Trimming took 2 bases from V and 3 from J, leaving 11 bases between them. Germline-derived CDR1 and CDR2 are SGHAT and FQDESV (reference sequence). The CDR3 runs to 15 residues. The CDR3 DNA sequence: TGTGCCAGCAGCTTAACAGGGCAGCCCAATCAGCCCCAGCATTTT. It yields the protein CASSLTGQPNQPQHF.

The rearrangement uses TRBV27 and TRBJ2-1; perhaps TRBD2 as D (6 bases). In germline, CDR1 is MNHEY, CDR2 SMNVEV (reference sequence). Between the trimmed V and J ends, which lost 3 bases and 6 bases, there was a span of 21 bases. The CDR3 contains 17 residues. CDR3 DNA sequence: TGTGCCAGCAGTTTTGGCCTCACGGACTACCGATTCAATGAGCAGTTCTTC. As protein: CASSFGLTDYRFNEQFF.

CDR3 residues: CASSQVGRGYEQYF. The CDR3 region has the DNA TGTGCCAGCAGCCAAGTTGGTCGGGGTTACGAGCAGTACTTC. The rearrangement joins TRBV3-1 (or the pseudogene TRBV3-2) to TRBJ2-7, with D possibly TRBD2 on 5 matching bases. The V end was cut by 1 base, the J end by 4 bases, with 11 bases between. There are 14 residues in the CDR3. Germline V gives CDR1 LGHDT, CDR2 YNNKEL (reference sequence).

This clone was found a few times. The chain uses TRBV18 and TRBJ1-2; D is uncertain. Germline loops: CDR1 KGHSH, CDR2 LQKENI. The V gene lost 3 bases and the J gene lost 0 bases, with 11 bases spanning the gap. CDR3 size: 15 residues. In nucleotides, the CDR3 is TGTGCCAGCTCACCCTCCCCCGGTCCTAACTATGGCTACACCTTC. This codes for CASSPSPGPNYGYTF.

The V and J genes are TRBV6-2 or TRBV6-3 and TRBJ2-3; D uncertain. The V and J ends lost 5 bases and 0 bases respectively, with 15 bases between them. In germline, CDR1 is MNHEY, CDR2 SVGEGT. The CDR3 has 16 amino acids. The CDR3 DNA sequence: TGTGCCAGCAGTCGCACGAGTCTGGTGAGCACAGATACGCAGTATTTT. Its protein product is CASSRTSLVSTDTQYF.

The rearrangement joins TRBV6-5 to TRBJ1-6; the match to TRBD1 covers 11 bases. Per the germline V gene, CDR1 is MNHEY and CDR2 is SVGAGI. The junction had 10 bases not matched to a gene; V was cut back by 8 bases and J by 10 bases. The CDR3 runs to 15 residues. CDR3 sequence: CASAEDRGLRSPLHF. CDR3 DNA: TGTGCCAGCGCAGAGGACAGGGGGCTTCGATCACCCCTCCACTTT.

The rearrangement joins TRBV25-1 to TRBJ1-2, with a tentative D call TRBD1 (6 bases). Trimming left V 5 bases short and J 3 bases short, with 16 bases between. The CDR3 totals 15 residues. Germline CDR1 is MGHDK and CDR2 is SYGVNS. CDR3 in DNA: TGTGCCAGCAGTCCTGAATCGGACAGCTACTATGGCTACACCTTC. Encoded protein: CASSPESDSYYGYTF.